A selection of T cell receptor beta chains follows, all from one sample in a study of blood T cell repertoires in COVID-19. Profiled with immunoSEQ multiplex PCR; TCRdb holds only in-frame clones, not every one. Among around 97,000 clones listed, 84% were seen once. Sequencing was performed on peripheral blood. The receptors were sampled from a human donor in a cohort sampled during active or convalescent COVID-19. Both conserved end residues are part of each CDR3. A D gene is named only where the DNA matches it firmly. The size entry is marked missing in some rows and otherwise reads once, few, many or a size class.

-,-,TRBV2,TRBJ2-1,CASSGRENREESYNEQFF,TGTGCCAGCAGTGGGAGAGAGAACAGGGAAGAATCCTACAATGAGCAGTTCTTC
-,-,TRBV13,TRBJ2-1,CASSRTKGLINEQFF,TGTGCCAGCAGCAGAACCAAGGGGCTGATAAATGAGCAGTTCTTC
-,TRBD1,TRBV6-6,TRBJ2-7,CASSRTGPSYEQYF,TGTGCCAGCAGCCGGACAGGGCCCTCCTACGAGCAGTACTTC
-,TRBD2,TRBV27,TRBJ2-1,CASSFRGGAVEQFF,TGTGCCAGCAGTTTTCGCGGGGGGGCCGTTGAGCAGTTCTTC
-,TRBD1,TRBV19,TRBJ1-5,CASRGGQGGRSNQPQHF,TGTGCCAGTAGAGGGGGACAGGGTGGAAGAAGCAATCAGCCCCAGCATTTT
-,-,TRBV4-1,TRBJ2-3,CASSQVARGSSDTQYF,TGCGCCAGCAGCCAAGTTGCCAGAGGTTCCTCCGATACGCAGTATTTT
-,-,TRBV12-5,TRBJ1-5,CASGLEGDQPQHF,TGTGCTAGTGGTTTGGAGGGGGATCAGCCCCAGCATTTT
few,-,TRBV29-1,TRBJ1-4,CSVALATNEKLFF,TGCAGCGTTGCACTTGCAACTAATGAAAAACTGTTTTTT
few,TRBD2,TRBV29-1,TRBJ2-2,CSVEGGTSLSGELFF,TGCAGCGTTGAGGGGGGGACTAGTTTGTCCGGGGAGCTGTTTTTT
-,-,TRBV5-1,TRBJ1-6,CASSIPGENYNSPLHF,TGCGCCAGCAGCATCCCCGGGGAGAACTATAATTCACCCCTCCACTTT
-,TRBD1,TRBV27,TRBJ1-1,CASSAFGTDSLNTEAFF,TGTGCCAGCAGCGCTTTCGGGACAGACTCCTTGAACACTGAAGCTTTCTTT
-,TRBD1,TRBV6-5,TRBJ2-7,CASTGTVNYEQYF,TGTGCCAGCACAGGGACAGTCAACTACGAGCAGTACTTC
-,TRBD1,TRBV7-2,TRBJ1-5,CASSLTGGNQPQHF,TGTGCCAGCAGCTTGACAGGGGGCAATCAGCCCCAGCATTTT
-,TRBD2,TRBV18,TRBJ2-3,CASSPTGGPTDTQYF,TGTGCCAGCTCACCAACGGGGGGGCCGACAGATACGCAGTATTTT
-,-,TRBV11-3,TRBJ2-5,CASSLRGGEADPQETQYF,TGTGCCAGCAGCTTAAGGGGCGGTGAGGCCGACCCCCAAGAGACCCAGTACTTC
-,-,TRBV7-6,TRBJ2-6,CASSRWGHSGANVLTF,TGTGCCAGCAGCCGTTGGGGACATTCTGGGGCCAACGTCCTGACTTTC
-,-,TRBV7-9,TRBJ1-2,CASSLDGNYGYTF,TGTGCCAGCAGCCTCGACGGGAACTATGGCTACACCTTC
-,TRBD2,TRBV11-3,TRBJ2-7,CASSLAGLADYEQYF,TGTGCCAGCAGCCTAGCGGGACTGGCTGACTACGAGCAGTACTTC
-,TRBD2,TRBV6-7,TRBJ2-5,CASNKAGGRETQYF,TGTGCCAGCAACAAAGCGGGGGGGCGAGAGACCCAGTACTTC
-,TRBD1,TRBV2,TRBJ1-5,CASRHGQGNNQPQHF,TGTGCCAGCAGACACGGACAGGGGAACAATCAGCCCCAGCATTTT
-,-,TRBV12-3/TRBV12-4,TRBJ1-2,CASSLDRSYGYTF,TGTGCCAGCAGTTTAGATCGGAGTTATGGCTACACCTTC
-,TRBD1,TRBV2,TRBJ1-4,CASSRQGRTQGDRGKLFF,TGTGCCAGCAGTCGACAGGGCAGGACTCAGGGGGACAGGGGAAAACTGTTTTTT
-,-,TRBV7-9,TRBJ1-3,CASSQTLTGPISGNTIYF,TGTGCCAGCAGCCAGACGCTCACAGGACCCATCTCTGGAAACACCATATATTTT
-,TRBD1,TRBV19,TRBJ2-3,CASSLPGQGPDTQYF,TGTGCCAGTAGTCTTCCGGGACAGGGACCAGATACGCAGTATTTT
few,TRBD2,TRBV7-9,TRBJ2-7,CASSPETSGGTYEQYF,TGTGCCAGCAGCCCAGAGACTAGCGGGGGAACCTACGAGCAGTACTTC
-,-,TRBV6-6,TRBJ2-5,CASSYAEETQYF,TGTGCCAGCAGTTACGCGGAAGAGACCCAGTACTTC
-,TRBD2,TRBV19,TRBJ2-3,CASSAGVLTDTQYF,TGTGCCAGTAGTGCGGGGGTCCTCACAGATACGCAGTATTTT
-,-,TRBV2,TRBJ2-5,CASRAIQETQYF,TGTGCCAGCAGGGCCATCCAAGAGACCCAGTACTTC
-,TRBD1,TRBV4-2,TRBJ2-7,CASSQAGQGYEQYF,TGTGCCAGCAGCCAAGCCGGACAGGGCTACGAGCAGTACTTC
-,-,TRBV6-2/TRBV6-3,TRBJ1-3,CASSYQGSGNTIYF,TGTGCCAGCAGTTACCAGGGGTCTGGAAACACCATATATTTT
few,TRBD2,TRBV2,TRBJ2-3,CASSLPGLAVASTDTQYF,TGTGCCAGCAGCCTTCCGGGACTAGCTGTCGCTAGCACAGATACGCAGTATTTT
-,TRBD1,TRBV7-9,TRBJ1-2,CASTWAGQGHGYTF,TGTGCCAGCACCTGGGCGGGACAGGGTCATGGCTACACCTTC
-,TRBD2,TRBV9,TRBJ2-5,CASSSHGTSGGGETQYF,TGTGCCAGCAGCTCCCACGGTACTAGCGGGGGCGGGGAGACCCAGTACTTC
-,-,TRBV28,TRBJ2-7,CASRTDSTRYEQYF,TGTGCCAGCAGAACCGACTCGACTCGATACGAGCAGTACTTC
-,-,TRBV7-2,TRBJ2-5,CASSLGRGQGETQYF,TGTGCCAGCAGCTTAGGTCGCGGGCAGGGGGAGACCCAGTACTTC